The rows below give T cell receptor beta chains drawn from one sample of a study of blood T cells in healthy people across ages. TCRdb recomputed calls from the 5' RACE reads with MiXCR, one row per CDR3 protein. The sample comprises about 1.8 million distinct CDR3 sequences, 49% of which are singletons, and approximately 2% rests with the top ten. Specimen: blood. These receptors all come from a woman aged 40 to 50 in good health. CDR3s include the opening cysteine and the closing phenylalanine or tryptophan. D genes are given only for firm matches. Only part of the rows carry a size: once, few, many, or a class if the clone is expanded.

V gene,J gene,clone size,D gene,CDR3 protein,CDR3 DNA
TRBV28,TRBJ1-5,-,TRBD1,CASTPVQGRYQPQHF,TGTGCCAGCACCCCCGTACAGGGGAGGTATCAGCCCCAGCATTTT
TRBV4-3,TRBJ1-2,few,-,CASSQDRQTLGGYTF,TGCGCCAGCAGCCAAGATAGGCAGACACTGGGAGGCTACACCTTC
TRBV7-2,TRBJ2-1,-,TRBD1,CASSHTGANNEQFF,TGTGCCAGCAGCCATACAGGGGCGAACAATGAGCAGTTCTTC
TRBV29-1,TRBJ1-2,-,-,CGMAGTDGYTF,TGCGGAATGGCAGGGACGGATGGCTACACCTTC
TRBV3-1,TRBJ2-5,-,-,CASSRSEGGETQYF,TGTGCCAGCAGCCGGTCCGAAGGGGGAGAGACCCAGTACTTC
TRBV3-1,TRBJ2-7,-,-,CASSHPRDPYSYEQYF,TGTGCCAGCAGCCATCCCCGGGACCCATACTCCTACGAGCAGTACTTC
TRBV7-9,TRBJ1-2,-,TRBD1,CASSVNQGDYGYTF,TGTGCCAGCAGCGTAAACCAGGGGGACTATGGCTACACCTTC
TRBV29-1,TRBJ2-7,many,-,CSVGTPASFYEQYF,TGCAGCGTCGGGACGCCAGCCAGCTTCTACGAGCAGTACTTC
TRBV7-2,TRBJ2-7,few,-,CASSLVQQAKGYEQYF,TGTGCCAGCAGCTTAGTTCAACAGGCTAAAGGCTACGAGCAGTACTTC
TRBV7-2,TRBJ2-1,-,-,CASSLGVNNEQLF,TGTGCCAGCAGCTTGGGGGTAAACAATGAGCAGTTATTC
TRBV18,TRBJ1-1,-,-,CASSQSLGTEAFF,TGTGCCAGCTCACAGTCCCTGGGCACTGAAGCTTTCTTT
TRBV20-1,TRBJ2-7,-,-,CSARELSGAYEQYF,TGCAGTGCTAGAGAACTTTCCGGGGCCTACGAGCAGTACTTC
TRBV11-2,TRBJ2-1,few,-,CASSFSRAIFNEQFF,TGTGCCAGCAGCTTCTCTAGGGCAATTTTCAATGAGCAGTTCTTC
TRBV10-3,TRBJ2-5,-,TRBD1,CATGAGTGIKTQYF,TGTGCCACCGGTGCGGGGACAGGGATAAAGACCCAGTACTTC
TRBV20-1,TRBJ2-7,-,TRBD1,CSAITGETYEQYF,TGCAGTGCAATTACAGGGGAAACCTACGAGCAGTACTTC
TRBV6-2/TRBV6-3,TRBJ2-7,many,-,CASSTTASYEQYF,TGTGCCAGCAGCACCACAGCTTCCTACGAGCAGTACTTC
TRBV6-6,TRBJ2-1,-,TRBD2,CASSYSLAGGPDEQFF,TGTGCCAGCAGTTACTCCCTAGCGGGGGGGCCTGATGAGCAGTTCTTC
TRBV11-3,TRBJ2-4,-,-,CASSLDGVGASIQYF,TGTGCCAGCAGCTTAGATGGTGTGGGGGCCAGTATTCAGTACTTC
TRBV7-2,TRBJ2-5,-,-,CASSFPRPQRIQETQYF,TGTGCCAGCAGCTTCCCCCGACCACAGAGAATCCAAGAGACCCAGTACTTC
TRBV7-2,TRBJ1-2,few,-,CASSATSNYGYTF,TGTGCCAGCAGCGCAACAAGTAACTATGGCTACACCTTC
TRBV7-3,TRBJ2-1,-,-,CASSLTPQNEQFF,TGTGCCAGCAGCTTAACTCCCCAGAATGAGCAGTTCTTC
TRBV5-1,TRBJ2-1,-,-,CASSLDWGLRDEQFF,TGCGCCAGCAGCTTGGACTGGGGGCTCAGGGATGAGCAGTTCTTC
TRBV13,TRBJ2-3,few,TRBD2,CASSLGRRDYLQHTQYF,TGTGCCAGCAGCTTAGGGCGGAGGGACTACCTGCAGCATACGCAGTATTTT
TRBV6-1,TRBJ2-1,-,-,CAVDRYYNEQFF,TGTGCCGTCGACAGATACTACAATGAGCAGTTCTTC
TRBV28,TRBJ2-5,-,TRBD1,CASSSRGTGFVGETQYF,TGTGCCAGCAGTTCCCGTGGGACAGGCTTCGTGGGGGAGACCCAGTACTTC
TRBV28,TRBJ1-1,-,-,CASSSRQSGAAFF,TGTGCCAGCAGCTCTAGACAGTCGGGGGCAGCTTTCTTT
TRBV5-6,TRBJ2-1,-,-,CASSVLGTDEQFF,TGTGCCAGCAGCGTACTAGGAACGGATGAGCAGTTCTTC
TRBV5-6,TRBJ1-4,-,TRBD1,CASSWTTGGGKLFF,TGTGCCAGCAGCTGGACCACAGGGGGCGGAAAACTGTTTTTT
TRBV28,TRBJ2-4,-,-,CASSLSRGGDNLEYIQYF,TGTGCCAGCAGTTTATCCAGGGGGGGGGACAACCTTGAGTACATTCAGTACTTC
TRBV12-3/TRBV12-4,TRBJ2-5,-,TRBD1,CASSRKLGQQQTQYF,TGTGCCAGCAGTCGGAAGTTGGGACAGCAACAGACCCAGTACTTC
TRBV28,TRBJ2-1,-,TRBD2,CASSLFLAGGSRDGQFF,TGTGCCAGCAGTTTATTTTTAGCGGGGGGAAGTCGGGATGGGCAGTTCTTC
TRBV15,TRBJ2-1,few,-,CATSRGAGAENEQFF,TGTGCCACCAGCAGAGGGGCGGGGGCCGAAAATGAGCAGTTCTTC
TRBV4-1,TRBJ1-2,few,-,CASSQDRGLEPPPYGYTF,TGCGCCAGCAGCCAAGATCGAGGGCTCGAGCCACCCCCTTATGGCTACACCTTC
TRBV20-1,TRBJ2-5,-,-,CSASHGHRVILEGGEETQYF,TGCAGTGCTAGTCACGGTCACCGGGTCATCCTAGAGGGGGGTGAAGAGACCCAGTACTTC
TRBV28,TRBJ2-3,-,-,CASSLVAAAGESDTQYF,TGTGCCAGCAGTTTGGTTGCAGCGGCGGGCGAGTCAGATACGCAGTATTTT
TRBV7-3,TRBJ2-7,once,-,CASSLSGHGDNEQYF,TGTGCCAGCAGCTTATCGGGCCATGGGGACAATGAGCAGTACTTC
TRBV4-2,TRBJ1-2,once,TRBD1,CASSQEGQGTGDGYTF,TGTGCCAGCAGCCAAGAGGGACAGGGGACAGGGGATGGCTACACCTTC
TRBV7-2,TRBJ2-2,-,-,CASSLVLGAGELFF,TGTGCCAGCAGCTTAGTTTTGGGGGCCGGGGAGCTGTTTTTT
TRBV5-1,TRBJ2-1,-,-,CASSFGASRNEQFF,TGCGCCAGCAGCTTCGGGGCCTCTCGGAATGAGCAGTTCTTC
TRBV12-3/TRBV12-4,TRBJ2-1,-,-,CASRWDGSNEQFF,TGTGCCAGCAGGTGGGACGGATCCAATGAGCAGTTCTTC
TRBV7-3,TRBJ2-6,-,-,CASSIEGGSGANVLTF,TGTGCCAGCAGCATCGAGGGGGGCTCTGGGGCCAACGTCCTGACTTTC
TRBV7-2,TRBJ2-7,-,-,CASSLMTGTQVGEQYF,TGTGCCAGCAGCTTGATGACCGGGACCCAAGTAGGCGAGCAGTACTTC
TRBV20-1,TRBJ2-7,-,TRBD1,CSAKPGGSHEQYF,TGCAGTGCTAAACCAGGGGGCTCCCACGAGCAGTACTTC
TRBV7-2,TRBJ2-3,-,-,CASSTWGQGVGTQYF,TGTGCCAGCAGCACCTGGGGGCAGGGTGTGGGTACGCAGTATTTT
TRBV27,TRBJ2-1,few,-,CASSRGLMFEGRGGEQFF,TGTGCCAGCAGTCGAGGCCTTATGTTTGAGGGCAGAGGGGGTGAGCAGTTCTTC
TRBV5-1,TRBJ1-4,few,TRBD1,CASSPDRVSGAELFF,TGCGCCAGCAGCCCGGACAGGGTGAGTGGCGCGGAACTGTTTTTT